The entry that follows covers one T cell receptor (beta chain) sequence. Which antigen it targets is not known. Base quality data are lacking; no much larger clone is found one base away. This sample was taken from a study of blood T cell repertoires in COVID-19 (dated by TCRdb to 2020 to 2022). Background for the entire study: Collaborator samples came from the United States, Italy and Spain and covered acute and convalescent phases of COVID-19. The samples were drawn from the first 160 participants of the ongoing ImmuneRACE study and from over 950 subjects provided by 6 global collaborators. The material from the prospective study consisted of cDNA or gDNA derived from T cells, B-cell-depleted T cells, or PBMCs. The repertoires were released in a freely available public database intended as a resource for research on the immune response to SARS-CoV-2. Where HLA class I and class II types were available, the types were taken from metadata supplied by the sample provider, not from assay-based typing. A de-identified subject ID, COVID-19 status, age in years and sex were almost always included in the sample metadata. The dataset comprised deeply sampled blood TCRbeta repertoires from subjects exposed to, actively infected with, or recovered from COVID-19.

Points the paper makes about the study in general: Clinical and demographic metadata were provided uncurated, with the amount varying by source and participant.

The CDR3 measures 14 amino acids from cysteine to phenylalanine. This entry keeps only the CDR3 DNA: 42 bases, framed from base 1. Unmatched junction bases come to 5, with V trimmed by 2 bases and J by 8 bases. As encoded in the germline V gene (reference sequence), CDR1 is LGHDT while CDR2 is YNNKEL. The immunoSEQ Assay, a bias-controlled multiplex PCR, was used to amplify TCRbeta CDR3 regions from genomic DNA. The authors' analysis ran thus. The number of nucleated cells in each sample was estimated from the amplification of reference gene primers within the assay. To quantify the absolute abundance of each unique TCRbeta CDR3 rearrangement, sequence reads were collapsed and filtered. For each sample, productive Simpson clonality was calculated by taking the square root of Simpson's diversity index across productive rearrangements. TCRdb took over this immuneACCESS table, retaining in-frame rearrangements with V and J assigned. Such tables are incomplete; in checked studies, under half of the missing clones stem from an unresolved V gene, and the remainder is unexplained. The V and J calls and clone size were taken over from that table, and D and trimming were inferred from the DNA. This sample holds around 200,000 clones; around 83% were observed only once. The ten largest clones capture 7% to 10% of the sample.

Each collaborating institution followed its own protocols to collect whole blood in K2EDTA tubes. For TCRbeta analysis, collaborators shipped samples in one of three forms: frozen whole blood, isolated PBMCs, or DNA extracted from either of those sample types. The V gene is TRBV3-1 (or the pseudogene TRBV3-2) and the J gene is TRBJ1-4, and TRBD1 aligns with 7 junction nucleotides. The source material was peripheral blood. This receptor was taken from a woman aged 50 to 65 with acute or convalescent COVID-19. The nucleotides read TGTGCCAGCAGCCAACAGGGGGTAGAAGAAAAACTGTTTTTT. This yields the protein CASSQQGVEEKLFF.